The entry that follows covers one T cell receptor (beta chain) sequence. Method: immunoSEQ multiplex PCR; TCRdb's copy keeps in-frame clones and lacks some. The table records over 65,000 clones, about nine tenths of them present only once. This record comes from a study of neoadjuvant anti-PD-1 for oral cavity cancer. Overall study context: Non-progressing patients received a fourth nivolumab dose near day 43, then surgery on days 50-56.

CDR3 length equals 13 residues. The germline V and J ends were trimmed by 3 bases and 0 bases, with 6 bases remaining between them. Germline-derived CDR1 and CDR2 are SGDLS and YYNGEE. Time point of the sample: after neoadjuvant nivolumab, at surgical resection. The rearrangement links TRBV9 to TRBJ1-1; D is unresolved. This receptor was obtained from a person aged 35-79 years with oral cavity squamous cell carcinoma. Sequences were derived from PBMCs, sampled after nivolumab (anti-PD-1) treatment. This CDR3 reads CASSAEMNTEAFF. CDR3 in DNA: TGTGCCAGCAGCGCCGAAATGAACACTGAAGCTTTCTTT. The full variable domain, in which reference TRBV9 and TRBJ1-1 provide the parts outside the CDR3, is DSGVTQTPKHLITATGQRVTLRCSPRSGDLSVYWYQQSLDQGLQFLIQYYNGEERAKGNILERFSAQQFPDLHSELNLSSLELGDSALYFCASSAEMNTEAFFGQGTRLTVV.